The 5 T cell receptor beta chains below were found in one sample sequenced in a study of Ad26.COV2.S vaccination and SARS-CoV-2 variants. Clones were read by immunoSEQ multiplex PCR, and TCRdb kept only the in-frame ones, dropping some. The table lists approximately 410,000 clones, 92% of them singletons. As to treatment: some 19 received Ad26.COV2.S at low or high dose, single or two shots; about 5 received placebo; per-sample allocation not given. Vaccine and placebo recipients were sampled on day 63 after the first injection. The sample here was peripheral blood, taken in a trial of Ad26.COV2.S vaccine versus placebo. The receptor source for this set is a person between 18 and 60 years old who received the Ad26.COV2.S COVID-19 vaccine or a placebo.

The rearrangement links TRBV7-9 to TRBJ1-2; 8 bases are a match to TRBD1. CDR1 is SEHNR, CDR2 FQNEAQ, per germline (reference sequence). V lost 4 bases to trimming and J lost 4 bases; unmatched junction nucleotides: 14. The CDR3 consists of 17 residues. Here the CDR3 reads CASSSPWGGTGVYGYTF. Written as DNA, the CDR3 is TGTGCCAGCAGCTCTCCATGGGGCGGGACAGGTGTCTATGGCTACACCTTC.

CDR3 residues: CASSFWSSGVETQYF. In DNA, the CDR3 is TGTGCCAGCAGCTTCTGGTCTAGCGGGGTGGAGACCCAGTACTTC. The chain has TRBV7-2 and TRBJ2-5; 9 bases line up with TRBD2. The length of the CDR3 is 15 residues. J gave up 5 bases and V 3 bases, and 7 bases lay outside the gene matches. Germline assignment: CDR1 SGHTA and CDR2 FQGNSA.

The V gene is TRBV7-8, the J gene TRBJ2-5; perhaps D is TRBD1 or TRBD2 (5 bases each). Germline V CDR1 and CDR2: SGHVS, FQNEAQ. The CDR3 has 16 residues. V was cut by 0 bases and J by 4 bases, with 15 bases left in between. The CDR3 loop is CASSLADWGRGETQYF. The CDR3 nucleotides read TGTGCCAGCAGCTTAGCCGACTGGGGGAGAGGAGAGACCCAGTACTTC.

The chain carries TRBV7-2 and TRBJ1-2, with D tentatively TRBD1 (6 bases). Per germline, CDR1 SGHTA and CDR2 FQGNSA. V was pared by 5 bases and J by 8 bases, with 27 bases between. There are 17 residues in the CDR3. Here the CDR3 DNA reads TGTGCCAGCAGCCCCCCGGGTAGGGGGGGGCGGATGAAAGGCTACACCTTC. Translation gives CASSPPGRGGRMKGYTF.

The chain employs TRBV20-1 and TRBJ1-1; possible D gene TRBD1, 5 bases. This CDR3 spans 11 amino acids. V was cut by 3 bases and J by 6 bases, with 8 bases left in between. Germline V gives CDR1 DFQATT, CDR2 SNEGSKA (reference sequence). The CDR3 region is CSASGGAEAFF. The CDR3 region has the DNA TGCAGTGCTAGTGGGGGAGCTGAAGCTTTCTTT.